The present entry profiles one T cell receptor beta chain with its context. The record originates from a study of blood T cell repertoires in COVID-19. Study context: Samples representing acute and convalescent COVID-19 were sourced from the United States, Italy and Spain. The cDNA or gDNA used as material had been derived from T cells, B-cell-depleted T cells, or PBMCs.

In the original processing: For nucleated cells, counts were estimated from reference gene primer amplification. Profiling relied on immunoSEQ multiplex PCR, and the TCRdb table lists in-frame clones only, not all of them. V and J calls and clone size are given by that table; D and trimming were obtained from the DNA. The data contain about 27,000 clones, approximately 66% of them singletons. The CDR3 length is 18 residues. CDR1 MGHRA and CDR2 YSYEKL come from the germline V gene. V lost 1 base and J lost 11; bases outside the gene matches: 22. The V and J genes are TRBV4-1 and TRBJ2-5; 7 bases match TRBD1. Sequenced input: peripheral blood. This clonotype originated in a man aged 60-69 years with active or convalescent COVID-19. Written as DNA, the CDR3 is TGCGCCAGCAGCCAAGGTTCCTTTAGACAGGGAACGTCATCCCCTCAGTACTTC. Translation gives CASSQGSFRQGTSSPQYF.